A selection of T cell receptor beta chains follows, all from one sample in a study of blood T cell repertoires in COVID-19. Generated by immunoSEQ multiplex PCR, the TCRdb table keeps only in-frame clones and is missing some. The repertoire consists of 100,000 to 120,000 clones, with 80% to 85% occurring once and the leading ten covering over 35%. Sequenced: peripheral blood. The receptors originated from a man older than 75 with acute or convalescent COVID-19. Each CDR3 is given with its conserved first and last residue. The order of the fields is V gene, J gene, clone size, D gene, CDR3 protein, CDR3 DNA. A D gene is named only where the DNA matches it firmly. Size is stated for part of the rows, as once, few or many counts, or as a class when the clone is expanded.

v_call: TRBV4-2
j_call: TRBJ2-1
clone_size: -
d_call: TRBD2
cdr3_aa: CASSQGGLATVEQFF
cdr3_nt: TGTGCCAGCAGCCAAGGCGGACTAGCCACCGTTGAGCAGTTCTTC

v_call: TRBV27
j_call: TRBJ2-6
clone_size: -
d_call: TRBD1
cdr3_aa: CASRPDRGASGANVLTF
cdr3_nt: TGTGCCAGCAGACCCGACAGGGGAGCCTCTGGGGCCAACGTCCTGACTTTC

v_call: TRBV6-5
j_call: TRBJ2-1
clone_size: once
d_call: -
cdr3_aa: CASSYTPSGSYNEQFF
cdr3_nt: TGTGCCAGCAGTTACACCCCCAGCGGATCCTACAATGAGCAGTTCTTC

v_call: TRBV27
j_call: TRBJ1-4
clone_size: -
d_call: -
cdr3_aa: CASSSRKWAGEDEKLFF
cdr3_nt: TGTGCCAGCAGCTCCAGGAAATGGGCCGGGGAGGATGAAAAACTGTTTTTT

v_call: TRBV10-2
j_call: TRBJ2-7
clone_size: -
d_call: -
cdr3_aa: CASSLPYGEQYF
cdr3_nt: TGCGCCAGCAGCCTCCCCTACGGGGAGCAGTACTTC

v_call: TRBV6-5
j_call: TRBJ2-6
clone_size: -
d_call: -
cdr3_aa: CASNYISGANVLTF
cdr3_nt: TGTGCCAGCAACTACATCTCTGGGGCCAACGTCCTGACTTTC

v_call: TRBV14
j_call: TRBJ2-1
clone_size: -
d_call: -
cdr3_aa: CASSQDLGYEQFF
cdr3_nt: TGTGCCAGCAGCCAAGATCTCGGGTATGAGCAGTTCTTC

v_call: TRBV5-1
j_call: TRBJ2-7
clone_size: -
d_call: TRBD2
cdr3_aa: CASSPPGGAKGEQYF
cdr3_nt: TGCGCCAGCAGCCCCCCGGGAGGGGCCAAGGGAGAGCAGTACTTC

v_call: TRBV10-3
j_call: TRBJ1-2
clone_size: -
d_call: -
cdr3_aa: CAISEIENYGYTF
cdr3_nt: TGTGCCATCAGTGAAATAGAAAACTATGGCTACACCTTC

v_call: TRBV6-6
j_call: TRBJ2-2
clone_size: few
d_call: TRBD2
cdr3_aa: CASSRASGRGTGELFF
cdr3_nt: TGTGCCAGCAGCAGAGCTAGCGGGAGGGGAACCGGGGAGCTGTTTTTT

v_call: TRBV6-2/TRBV6-3
j_call: TRBJ2-7
clone_size: -
d_call: -
cdr3_aa: CASSYSYVRPVAYEQYF
cdr3_nt: TGTGCCAGCAGTTACTCGTATGTGAGGCCCGTTGCCTACGAGCAGTACTTC

v_call: TRBV19
j_call: TRBJ1-6
clone_size: once
d_call: -
cdr3_aa: CASSIRGQPESPLHF
cdr3_nt: TGTGCCAGTAGTATCCGTGGACAGCCCGAATCACCCCTCCACTTT

v_call: TRBV5-5
j_call: TRBJ1-4
clone_size: many
d_call: -
cdr3_aa: CASCRDTNEKLFF
cdr3_nt: TGTGCCAGCTGCCGGGACACGAATGAAAAACTGTTTTTT

v_call: TRBV27
j_call: TRBJ2-6
clone_size: -
d_call: TRBD2
cdr3_aa: CASSTNLAGEPGANVLTF
cdr3_nt: TGTGCCAGCAGTACAAATCTAGCGGGAGAACCTGGGGCCAACGTCCTGACTTTC

v_call: TRBV7-2
j_call: TRBJ1-5
clone_size: -
d_call: TRBD1
cdr3_aa: CASSLRPGGSGQPQHF
cdr3_nt: TGTGCCAGCAGCTTACGACCAGGGGGCAGTGGTCAGCCCCAGCATTTT

v_call: TRBV9
j_call: TRBJ2-1
clone_size: -
d_call: TRBD2
cdr3_aa: CASSKSGSSYNEQFF
cdr3_nt: TGTGCCAGCAGCAAAAGCGGGAGCTCCTACAATGAGCAGTTCTTC

v_call: TRBV5-1
j_call: TRBJ2-2
clone_size: -
d_call: TRBD2
cdr3_aa: CASSPSGSAGELFF
cdr3_nt: TGCGCCAGCAGCCCTAGCGGGAGCGCCGGGGAGCTGTTTTTT

v_call: TRBV6-5
j_call: TRBJ1-1
clone_size: -
d_call: TRBD1
cdr3_aa: CASSYTGTGRTEAFF
cdr3_nt: TGTGCCAGCAGTTACACAGGGACAGGGAGGACTGAAGCTTTCTTT

v_call: TRBV6-5
j_call: TRBJ1-1
clone_size: -
d_call: -
cdr3_aa: CASTKDSYTEAFF
cdr3_nt: TGTGCCAGCACCAAGGACAGTTACACTGAAGCTTTCTTT

v_call: TRBV19
j_call: TRBJ2-1
clone_size: -
d_call: TRBD2
cdr3_aa: CASRPGLAGYNEQFF
cdr3_nt: TGTGCCAGTAGGCCGGGACTAGCGGGATACAATGAGCAGTTCTTC

v_call: TRBV25-1
j_call: TRBJ2-1
clone_size: -
d_call: TRBD1
cdr3_aa: CASSRRGGSSRGDEQFF
cdr3_nt: TGTGCCAGCAGTAGGCGAGGGGGCAGCTCACGAGGGGATGAGCAGTTCTTC

v_call: TRBV15
j_call: TRBJ1-1
clone_size: -
d_call: -
cdr3_aa: CATSRDPAEVLNTEAFF
cdr3_nt: TGTGCCACCAGCAGAGATCCCGCAGAAGTACTGAACACTGAAGCTTTCTTT

v_call: TRBV21-1
j_call: TRBJ1-5
clone_size: -
d_call: -
cdr3_aa: CASRRRPNQPQHF
cdr3_nt: TGTGCCAGCAGAAGGAGGCCCAATCAGCCCCAGCATTTT

v_call: TRBV10-2
j_call: TRBJ2-7
clone_size: -
d_call: TRBD1
cdr3_aa: CASSVGTVEQYF
cdr3_nt: TGCGCCAGCAGTGTAGGGACAGTCGAGCAGTACTTC

v_call: TRBV7-3
j_call: TRBJ1-2
clone_size: -
d_call: TRBD1
cdr3_aa: CASSSYLDRASNYGYTF
cdr3_nt: TGTGCCAGCAGCTCTTACCTCGACAGGGCATCTAACTATGGCTACACCTTC

v_call: TRBV7-9
j_call: TRBJ2-7
clone_size: -
d_call: -
cdr3_aa: CASSFRRSGRGSYEQYF
cdr3_nt: TGTGCCAGCAGCTTTAGGAGGAGCGGCAGGGGTTCCTACGAGCAGTACTTC

v_call: TRBV5-6
j_call: TRBJ2-2
clone_size: few
d_call: -
cdr3_aa: CASSFGPRTGELFF
cdr3_nt: TGTGCCAGCAGCTTTGGGCCACGCACCGGGGAGCTGTTTTTT

v_call: TRBV21-1
j_call: TRBJ1-5
clone_size: -
d_call: -
cdr3_aa: CASSPQARVNQPQHF
cdr3_nt: TGTGCCAGCAGCCCCCAGGCCAGGGTAAATCAGCCCCAGCATTTT

v_call: TRBV19
j_call: TRBJ1-6
clone_size: -
d_call: TRBD1
cdr3_aa: CASSIRDRGSPLHF
cdr3_nt: TGTGCCAGTAGTATCCGGGACAGAGGATCACCCCTCCACTTT

v_call: TRBV19
j_call: TRBJ1-1
clone_size: -
d_call: -
cdr3_aa: CASSILPRQLNTEAFF
cdr3_nt: TGTGCCAGTAGTATCCTCCCGAGACAGCTGAACACTGAAGCTTTCTTT

v_call: TRBV7-8
j_call: TRBJ2-7
clone_size: -
d_call: -
cdr3_aa: CASSSGTHVYEQYF
cdr3_nt: TGTGCCAGCAGTTCCGGGACACATGTCTACGAGCAGTACTTC

v_call: TRBV7-9
j_call: TRBJ2-3
clone_size: -
d_call: TRBD2
cdr3_aa: CASSPGLAGTSLTDTQYF
cdr3_nt: TGTGCCAGCAGCCCGGGACTAGCGGGCACTTCACTCACAGATACGCAGTATTTT

v_call: TRBV18
j_call: TRBJ1-1
clone_size: few
d_call: -
cdr3_aa: CASSPGTEEAFF
cdr3_nt: TGTGCCAGCTCACCCGGAACAGAAGAAGCTTTCTTT

v_call: TRBV9
j_call: TRBJ1-1
clone_size: -
d_call: -
cdr3_aa: CASSVGPGDTEAFF
cdr3_nt: TGTGCCAGCAGCGTAGGACCGGGGGACACTGAAGCTTTCTTT

v_call: TRBV2
j_call: TRBJ2-1
clone_size: -
d_call: -
cdr3_aa: CASRRYNEQFF
cdr3_nt: TGTGCCAGCAGGAGATATAATGAGCAGTTCTTC

v_call: TRBV4-1
j_call: TRBJ2-7
clone_size: -
d_call: -
cdr3_aa: CASSREDRVYEQYF
cdr3_nt: TGCGCCAGCAGCCGTGAGGACAGAGTCTACGAGCAGTACTTC

v_call: TRBV5-5
j_call: TRBJ1-5
clone_size: once
d_call: -
cdr3_aa: CASSFQGYSNQPQHF
cdr3_nt: TGTGCCAGCAGCTTTCAGGGATATAGCAATCAGCCCCAGCATTTT

v_call: TRBV7-9
j_call: TRBJ2-7
clone_size: -
d_call: -
cdr3_aa: CASSPEFRFGEQYF
cdr3_nt: TGTGCCAGCAGCCCAGAGTTCAGGTTTGGGGAGCAGTACTTC

v_call: TRBV6-4
j_call: TRBJ1-1
clone_size: -
d_call: TRBD1
cdr3_aa: CATFPMGQGDTEAFF
cdr3_nt: TGTGCCACCTTTCCAATGGGACAGGGCGACACTGAAGCTTTCTTT

v_call: TRBV11-3
j_call: TRBJ2-1
clone_size: -
d_call: -
cdr3_aa: CASSLAGDYEQFF
cdr3_nt: TGTGCCAGCAGCTTAGCGGGAGACTATGAGCAGTTCTTC

v_call: TRBV19
j_call: TRBJ2-6
clone_size: -
d_call: TRBD2
cdr3_aa: CASRLGRGSGANVLTF
cdr3_nt: TGTGCCAGTAGGCTAGGGAGGGGCTCTGGGGCCAACGTCCTGACTTTC

v_call: TRBV5-5
j_call: TRBJ2-1
clone_size: -
d_call: -
cdr3_aa: CASSFSGSSYNEQFF
cdr3_nt: TGTGCCAGCAGCTTTTCCGGGAGTTCCTACAATGAGCAGTTCTTC